These 15 T cell receptor beta chains share one sample of origin, sequenced in a study of T cell repertoires in cytomegalovirus infection. A single record per CDR3 protein comes from TCRdb applying MiXCR to the reads. The repertoire holds around 450,000 distinct CDR3 sequences, with approximately 33% as singletons. Sequencing used PBMCs. These receptors were collected from a human donor in good health (CMV status not recorded). Some clones in this sample may be carry-over from other donors' samples.

The table lists this clonotype with many counts. This rearrangement joins TRBV7-6 to TRBJ2-1, with unresolved D. The CDR3 spans 16 residues. Germline values: CDR1 SGHVS, CDR2 FNYEAQ. V was clipped by 2 bases and J by 0 bases, with 11 bases between them. CDR3: CASSLFQNYSYNEQFF. The CDR3 DNA reads as TGTGCCAGCAGCTTATTTCAGAACTACTCCTACAATGAGCAGTTCTTC.

There are many counts of this clonotype. The CDR3 loop is CASSLELASLETQYF. The CDR3 nucleotides read TGTGCCAGCAGCTTAGAGTTAGCGAGTTTAGAGACCCAGTACTTC. This chain uses TRBV7-8 with TRBJ2-5; the D gene is possibly TRBD2 (5 bases). The CDR3 is 15 residues long. Germline V lookup: CDR1 SGHVS, CDR2 FQNEAQ. V lost 1 base, J lost 4 bases, and 13 bases lay in between.

Regarding this clonotype: A read error may be the cause here, since a much bigger clone is one base away. The rearrangement joins TRBV7-6 to TRBJ2-7; 8 bases fit TRBD1. The end of the DNA is better explained by TRBJ2-1, so the J call may be wrong. The germline gives CDR1 SGHVS, CDR2 FNYEAQ. The CDR3 contains 15 residues. CDR3 coding DNA: TGTGCCAGCAGCTCCTCCCCGACAGGGGCCGACGAGCAGTTCTTC. This sequence encodes CASSSSPTGADEQFF.

As for this clonotype: The conserved closing phenylalanine or tryptophan is absent in this CDR3, likely reflecting a read error. The rearrangement joins TRBV7-3 to TRBJ2-3; TRBD2 matches at 11 bases. Unmatched junction bases numbered 12, after V lost 8 bases and J lost 8 bases. CDR3 length: 15 residues. The germline V gene encodes CDR1 SGHTA and CDR2 FQGTGA. The CDR3 here is CASAPGTSGLATQYL. CDR3 DNA: TGTGCCAGCGCACCCGGGACTAGCGGTTTAGCTACGCAGTATTTG.

The rearrangement joins TRBV2 to TRBJ2-3; TRBD2 agrees at 10 bases. The germline gives CDR1 SNHLY, CDR2 FYNNEI. The CDR3 has 14 amino acids. V trimming: 5 bases; J trimming: 2 bases; junction bases outside the gene matches: 1. CDR3 sequence: CASSLAGDTDTQYF. CDR3 DNA: TGTGCCAGCAGTCTAGCGGGGGACACAGATACGCAGTATTTT.

The genes are TRBV3-1 and TRBJ2-1, with 10 bases matching TRBD2. The length of the CDR3 is 15 residues. Germline V CDR1 and CDR2: LGHDT, YNNKEL (reference sequence). The V gene end was trimmed by 4 bases and the J gene end by 4 bases; junction bases not matched to a gene: 4. Written as DNA, the CDR3 is TGTGCCAGCAGCCCTGGGACTAGCGATTACAATGAGCAGTTCTTC. Translating it yields CASSPGTSDYNEQFF.

This chain joins TRBV20-1 and TRBJ2-3; possible D gene TRBD2, 5 bases. Germline assignment: CDR1 DFQATT and CDR2 SNEGSKA (reference sequence). V gave up 5 bases and J gave up 2 bases, with 17 bases separating them. The length of the CDR3 is 15 residues. CDR3 in DNA: TGCAGTGCTCCCGGACTTGAGCGCCTCACAGATACGCAGTATTTT. This encodes CSAPGLERLTDTQYF.

This chain uses TRBV5-6 with TRBJ2-1, with 9 bases fitting TRBD1. Unmatched junction bases numbered 0, after V lost 3 bases and J lost 5 bases. CDR3 length: 13 amino acids. The V gene's germline CDR1 is SGHDT and CDR2 YYEEEE. This CDR3 is CASSWDRDNEQFF. CDR3 DNA sequence: TGTGCCAGCAGCTGGGACAGGGACAATGAGCAGTTCTTC.

The table lists this clonotype with a few counts. The gene calls are TRBV6-5 and TRBJ2-3, with TRBD2 matching 11 bases. Germline V gives CDR1 MNHEY, CDR2 SVGAGI. The ends lost 5 bases at V and 5 bases at J; junction bases unmatched: 6. This CDR3 is built from 15 residues. CDR3 nucleotide sequence: TGTGCCAGCAGTGATAGCGGGGGGGCCGGAGATACGCAGTATTTT. This translates into CASSDSGGAGDTQYF.

The table lists this clonotype with many counts. V is TRBV7-2 and J is TRBJ2-7; 9 nucleotides match TRBD2. The CDR3 sequence is 15 residues long. Germline CDR1 SGHTA, CDR2 FQGNSA. J was trimmed by 2 bases and V by 1 base; bases with no gene match: 3. The CDR3 region is CASSLGGGAPYEQYF. The CDR3 bases are TGTGCCAGCAGCTTAGGCGGGGGGGCCCCCTACGAGCAGTACTTC.

This chain's CDR3 is CASSPPTSGGVREQFF. The CDR3 DNA is TGTGCCAGCAGCCCGCCTACTAGCGGGGGGGTCAGGGAGCAGTTCTTC. The chain joins TRBV7-3 to TRBJ2-1; 13 bases are shared with TRBD2. The germline CDR1 and CDR2 sequences are SGHTA and FQGTGA. This CDR3 has 16 amino acids. V lost 5 bases, J lost 10 bases, and 11 bases stayed unmatched.

This clonotype was seen repeatedly, ten times or more. The CDR3 loop reads CASSFSPREGGGGHKQYF. In DNA, the CDR3 is TGTGCCAGCAGCTTTTCGCCGAGAGAGGGGGGAGGTGGGCATAAGCAGTACTTC. V is TRBV7-8 and J is TRBJ2-7, with D perhaps being TRBD1 or TRBD2 (6 bases each). The ends were cut back, 3 bases at V and 8 bases at J, with 29 bases in the middle. Germline V gives CDR1 SGHVS, CDR2 FQNEAQ. The CDR3 has 18 amino acids.

This clonotype was picked up a small number of times. J is TRBJ1-2 and V is TRBV7-8; D is ambiguous. The V end lost 2 bases, the J end lost 4 bases, and 17 bases lay between the germline ends. The CDR3 is made up of 16 amino acids. Germline CDR1 is SGHVS and CDR2 is FQNEAQ. The CDR3 loop reads CASSLSMGGPVYGYTF. CDR3 in DNA: TGTGCCAGCAGCTTAAGCATGGGCGGCCCCGTCTATGGCTACACCTTC.

This clonotype was seen a few times. The chain uses TRBV6-2 or TRBV6-3 and TRBJ1-5; 7 bases line up with TRBD1. Germline V lookup: CDR1 MNHEY, CDR2 SVGEGT. The CDR3 extends over 16 amino acids. The V gene end was trimmed by 6 bases and the J gene end by 7 bases; junction bases not matched to a gene: 15. The CDR3 reads CASSGTAGVWGQPQHF. The DNA of the CDR3 is TGTGCCAGCAGCGGGACAGCTGGAGTCTGGGGGCAGCCCCAGCATTTT.

The chain couples TRBV6-2 or TRBV6-3 to TRBJ2-7, with D unresolved. With 0 bases removed from V and 4 bases from J, the gap between germline ends came to 10 bases. Germline V gives CDR1 MNHEY, CDR2 SVGEGT. The CDR3 is 14 amino acids. The CDR3 loop reads CASSYSSVVYEQYF. The DNA of the CDR3 is TGTGCCAGCAGTTACTCGTCAGTAGTGTACGAGCAGTACTTC.